The clone carrying this T cell receptor beta chain was counted at least ten times. The antigen is undetermined. The CDR3 runs 17 residues. From germline, CDR1 is LGHDT and CDR2 YNNKEL (reference sequence). V lost 2 bases and J 2 bases, leaving 18 bases between the germline ends. Diagnoses were established using clinical symptoms, serum thyroxine and TRAb, thyroid ultrasound and orbital computed tomography. The sample originates from a study of T cells in Graves' hyperthyroidism and ophthalmopathy. General study points: Model output signaled ophthalmopathy a median roughly 6.1 months ahead of onset.

It was RNA transcripts that yielded the amplified TCR beta CDR3 regions. TCR CDR3 regions were first amplified by RT-PCR with HTBI primers. TCRdb called the multiplex PCR reads again in MiXCR, with one record for every CDR3 protein. The sample has 550,000 to 850,000 distinct CDR3 sequences, approximately 19% seen once. The receptor's source is a woman aged 45 to 65 with Graves' hyperthyroidism that later progressed to Graves' ophthalmopathy. The V and J genes are TRBV3-1 and TRBJ1-1, with D perhaps TRBD1 (5 bases). Sequenced material: blood. This CDR3 reads CASSQRLIGQGNTEAFF. The CDR3, as DNA: TGTGCCAGCAGCCAAAGACTAATTGGGCAGGGAAACACTGAAGCTTTCTTT.